This T cell receptor (beta chain) was sequenced in a study of vaccination and CD4 T cells after COVID-19. In the study overall: Cellular stimulation was performed using overlapping spike peptides derived from SARS-CoV-2, HCoV-NL63, HCoV-OC43 and HCoV-229E.

As for this clonotype: The antigen is unknown.

Trimming cost V 5 bases and J 5 bases; bases outside gene matches: 6. Germline V gene sequence: CDR1 DFQATT, CDR2 SNEGSKA (reference sequence). The length of the CDR3 is 14 residues. Cultured CD4+ T cell DNA was sequenced using the Oncomine TCR Beta short-read assay. From the PCR reads, TCRdb called clonotypes with MiXCR, one entry per CDR3 protein. This table has some 10,000 distinct CDR3 sequences, 60% appearing once. Treatment reported: approximately nine-day PBMC culture with coronavirus spike peptide pools or control peptides (ViraFEST assay). The chain links TRBV20-1 to TRBJ2-1, with 10 bases identical to TRBD1. Sample: cultured CD4+ T cells from blood, taken after SARS-CoV-2 vaccination. The receptor's source is a human donor with COVID-19. The CDR3 DNA reads TGCAGTGCTGACGGGACAGGGGCCGACAATGAGCAGTTCTTC. Translation: CSADGTGADNEQFF.